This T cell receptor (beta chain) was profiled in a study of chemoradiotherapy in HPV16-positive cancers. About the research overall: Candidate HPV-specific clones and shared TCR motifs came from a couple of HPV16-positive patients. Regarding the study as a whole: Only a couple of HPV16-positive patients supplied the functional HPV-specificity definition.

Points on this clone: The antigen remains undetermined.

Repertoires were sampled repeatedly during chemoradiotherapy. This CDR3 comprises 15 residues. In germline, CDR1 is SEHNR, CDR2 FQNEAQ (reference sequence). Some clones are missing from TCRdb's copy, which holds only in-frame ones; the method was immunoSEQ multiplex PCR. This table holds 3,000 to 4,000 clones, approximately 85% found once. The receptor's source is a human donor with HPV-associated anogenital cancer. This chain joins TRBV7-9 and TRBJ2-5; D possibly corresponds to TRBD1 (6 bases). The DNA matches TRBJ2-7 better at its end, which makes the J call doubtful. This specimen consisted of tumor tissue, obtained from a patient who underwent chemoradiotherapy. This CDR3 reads CASSPTGLTAYEQYF. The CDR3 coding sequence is TGTGCCAGCAGCCCGACAGGTTTGACTGCCTACGAGCAGTACTTC.